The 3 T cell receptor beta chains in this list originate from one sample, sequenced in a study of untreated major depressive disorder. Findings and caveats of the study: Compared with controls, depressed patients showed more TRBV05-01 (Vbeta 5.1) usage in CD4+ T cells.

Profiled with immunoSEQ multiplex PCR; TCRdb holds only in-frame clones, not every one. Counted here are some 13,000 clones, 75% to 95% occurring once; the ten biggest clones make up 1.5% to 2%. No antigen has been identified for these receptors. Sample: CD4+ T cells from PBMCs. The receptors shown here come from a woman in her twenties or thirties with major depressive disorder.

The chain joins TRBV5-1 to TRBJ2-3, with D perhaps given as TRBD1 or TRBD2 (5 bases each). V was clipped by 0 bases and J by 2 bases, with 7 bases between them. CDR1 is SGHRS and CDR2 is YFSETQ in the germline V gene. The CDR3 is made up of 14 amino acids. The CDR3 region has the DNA TGCGCCAGCAGCTTGGGTGGGACCACAGATACGCAGTATTTT. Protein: CASSLGGTTDTQYF.

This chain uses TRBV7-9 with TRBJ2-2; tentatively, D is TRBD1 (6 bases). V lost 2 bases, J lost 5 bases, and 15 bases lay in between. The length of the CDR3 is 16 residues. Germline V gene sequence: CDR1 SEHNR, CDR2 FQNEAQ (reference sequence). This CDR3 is CASSLLAGQKTGELFF. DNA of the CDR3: TGTGCCAGCAGCTTACTAGCCGGACAGAAGACCGGGGAGCTGTTTTTT.

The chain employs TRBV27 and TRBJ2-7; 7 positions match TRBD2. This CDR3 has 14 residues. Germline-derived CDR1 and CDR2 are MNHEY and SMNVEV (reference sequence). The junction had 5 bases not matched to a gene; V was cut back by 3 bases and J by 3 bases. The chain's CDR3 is CASSFREGRYEQYF. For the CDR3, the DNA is TGTGCCAGCAGTTTTAGGGAGGGCCGCTACGAGCAGTACTTC.